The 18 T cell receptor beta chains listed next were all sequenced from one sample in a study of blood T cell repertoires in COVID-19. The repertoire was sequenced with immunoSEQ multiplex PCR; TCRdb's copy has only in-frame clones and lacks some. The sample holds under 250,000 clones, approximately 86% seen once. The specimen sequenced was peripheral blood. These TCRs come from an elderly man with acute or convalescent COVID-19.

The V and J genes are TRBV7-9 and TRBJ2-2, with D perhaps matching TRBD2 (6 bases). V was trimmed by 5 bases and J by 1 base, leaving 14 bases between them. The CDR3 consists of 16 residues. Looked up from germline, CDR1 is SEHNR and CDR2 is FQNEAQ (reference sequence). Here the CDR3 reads CASSLPGLWNTGELFF. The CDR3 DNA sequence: TGTGCCAGCAGCCTCCCGGGACTTTGGAACACCGGGGAGCTGTTTTTT.

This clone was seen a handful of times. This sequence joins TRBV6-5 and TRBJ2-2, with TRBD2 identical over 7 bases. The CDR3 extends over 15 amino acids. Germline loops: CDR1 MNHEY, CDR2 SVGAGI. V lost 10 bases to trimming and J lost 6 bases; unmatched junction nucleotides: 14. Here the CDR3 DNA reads TGTGCCACGCCTTCCCAGACTAGCATCCCCGGGGAGCTGTTTTTT. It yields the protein CATPSQTSIPGELFF.

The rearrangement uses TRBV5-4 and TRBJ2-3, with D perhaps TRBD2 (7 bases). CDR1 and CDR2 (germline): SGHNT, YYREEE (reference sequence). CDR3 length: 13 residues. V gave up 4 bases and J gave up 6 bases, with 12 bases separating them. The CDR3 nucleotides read TGTGCCAGCAGCGGGAGGGGGTCGGATACGCAGTATTTT. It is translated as CASSGRGSDTQYF.

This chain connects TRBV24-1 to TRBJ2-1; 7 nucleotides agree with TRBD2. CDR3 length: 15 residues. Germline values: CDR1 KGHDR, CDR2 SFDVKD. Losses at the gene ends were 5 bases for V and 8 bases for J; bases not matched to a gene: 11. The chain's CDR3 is CATSAKRTRGDEQFF. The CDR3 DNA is TGTGCCACCAGTGCAAAGAGGACTAGAGGCGATGAGCAGTTCTTC.

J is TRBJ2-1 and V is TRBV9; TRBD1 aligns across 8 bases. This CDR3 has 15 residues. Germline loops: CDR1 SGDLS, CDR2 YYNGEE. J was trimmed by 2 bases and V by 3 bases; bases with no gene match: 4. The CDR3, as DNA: TGTGCCAGCAGCGCATCAGGGGGCCCCTACAATGAGCAGTTCTTC. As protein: CASSASGGPYNEQFF.

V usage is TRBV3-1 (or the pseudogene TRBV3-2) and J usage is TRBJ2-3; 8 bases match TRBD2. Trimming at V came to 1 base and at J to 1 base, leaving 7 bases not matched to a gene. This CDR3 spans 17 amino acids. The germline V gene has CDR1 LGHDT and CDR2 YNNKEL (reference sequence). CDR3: CASSQALAGRGTDTQYF. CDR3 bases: TGTGCCAGCAGCCAAGCGTTAGCGGGGCGGGGCACAGATACGCAGTATTTT.

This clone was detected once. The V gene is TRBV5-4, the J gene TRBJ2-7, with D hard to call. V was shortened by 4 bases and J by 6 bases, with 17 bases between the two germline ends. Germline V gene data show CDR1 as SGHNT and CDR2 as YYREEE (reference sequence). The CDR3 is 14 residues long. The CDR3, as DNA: TGTGCCAGCAGCCCGCTGAACTCCTTAGCCGAGCAGTACTTC. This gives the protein CASSPLNSLAEQYF.

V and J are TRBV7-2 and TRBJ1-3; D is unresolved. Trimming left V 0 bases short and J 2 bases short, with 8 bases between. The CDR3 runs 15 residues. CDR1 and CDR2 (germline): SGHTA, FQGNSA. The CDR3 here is CASSLAGGTGNTIYF. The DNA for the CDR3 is TGTGCCAGCAGCTTAGCAGGCGGTACTGGAAACACCATATATTTT.

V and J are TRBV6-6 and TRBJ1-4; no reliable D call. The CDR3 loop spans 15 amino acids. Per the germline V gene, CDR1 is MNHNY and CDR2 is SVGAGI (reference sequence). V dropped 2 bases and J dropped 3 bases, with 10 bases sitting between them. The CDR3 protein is CASSYEGLANEKLFF. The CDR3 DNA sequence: TGTGCCAGCAGTTACGAGGGATTGGCTAATGAAAAACTGTTTTTT.

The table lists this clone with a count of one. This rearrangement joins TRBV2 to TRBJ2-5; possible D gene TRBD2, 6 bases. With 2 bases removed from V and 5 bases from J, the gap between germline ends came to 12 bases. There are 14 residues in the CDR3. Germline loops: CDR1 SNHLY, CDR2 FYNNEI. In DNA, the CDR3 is TGTGCCAGCAGTGAAAGAGTCGCGGGGGAGACCCAGTACTTC. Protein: CASSERVAGETQYF.

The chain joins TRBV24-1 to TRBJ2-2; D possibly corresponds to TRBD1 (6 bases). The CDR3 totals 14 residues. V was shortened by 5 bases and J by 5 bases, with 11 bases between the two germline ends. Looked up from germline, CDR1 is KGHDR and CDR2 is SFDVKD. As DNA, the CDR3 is TGTGCCACCAGTGGGACAGCAGGGACCGGGGAGCTGTTTTTT. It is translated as CATSGTAGTGELFF.

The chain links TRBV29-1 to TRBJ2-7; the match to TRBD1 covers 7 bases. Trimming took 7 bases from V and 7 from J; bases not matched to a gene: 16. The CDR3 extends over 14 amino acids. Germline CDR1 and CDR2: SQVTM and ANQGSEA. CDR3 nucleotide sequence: TGCAGCGCCGATTCAGGGGGTTGGGGCAGTGAGCAGTACTTC. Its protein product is CSADSGGWGSEQYF.

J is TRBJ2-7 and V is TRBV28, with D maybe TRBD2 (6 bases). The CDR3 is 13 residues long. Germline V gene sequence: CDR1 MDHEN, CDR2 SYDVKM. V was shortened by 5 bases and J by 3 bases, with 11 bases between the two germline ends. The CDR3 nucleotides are TGTGCCAGCAGTCGGGGACTGCTCTACGAGCAGTACTTC. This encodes CASSRGLLYEQYF.

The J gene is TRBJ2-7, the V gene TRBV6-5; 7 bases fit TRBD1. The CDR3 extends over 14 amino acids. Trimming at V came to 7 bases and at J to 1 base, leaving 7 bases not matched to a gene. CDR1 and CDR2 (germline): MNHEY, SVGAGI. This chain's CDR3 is CASTLRDSSYEQYF. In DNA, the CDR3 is TGTGCCAGCACCCTCCGGGACAGTTCCTACGAGCAGTACTTC.

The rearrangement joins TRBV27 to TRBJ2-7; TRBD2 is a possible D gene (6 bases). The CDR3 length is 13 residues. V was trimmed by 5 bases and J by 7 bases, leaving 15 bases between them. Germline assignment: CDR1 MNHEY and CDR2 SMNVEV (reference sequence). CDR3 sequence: CASSLATRGEQYF. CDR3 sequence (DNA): TGTGCCAGCAGTCTCGCGACTAGGGGTGAGCAGTACTTC.

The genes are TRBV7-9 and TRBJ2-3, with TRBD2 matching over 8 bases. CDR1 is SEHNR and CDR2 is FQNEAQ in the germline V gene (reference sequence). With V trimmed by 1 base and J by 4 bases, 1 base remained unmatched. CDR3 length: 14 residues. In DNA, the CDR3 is TGTGCCAGCAGCTTAGGAGCGGGGGCAGATACGCAGTATTTT. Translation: CASSLGAGADTQYF.

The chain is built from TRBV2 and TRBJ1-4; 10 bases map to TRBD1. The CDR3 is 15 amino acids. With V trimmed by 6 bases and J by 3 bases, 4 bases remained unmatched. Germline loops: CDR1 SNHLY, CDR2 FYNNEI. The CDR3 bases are TGTGCCAGCAGGCGACAGGGGGCGGCTAATGAAAAACTGTTTTTT. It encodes CASRRQGAANEKLFF.

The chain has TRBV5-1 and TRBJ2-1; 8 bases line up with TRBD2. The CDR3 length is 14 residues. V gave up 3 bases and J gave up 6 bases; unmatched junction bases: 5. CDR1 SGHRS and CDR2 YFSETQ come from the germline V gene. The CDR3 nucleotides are TGCGCCAGCAGCTATCTGCGGGGGGCCAATGAGCAGTTCTTC. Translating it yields CASSYLRGANEQFF.